Included here is one TCR beta chain sequence, with context. This clonotype was picked up many times. The specificity of this receptor is unknown. No base quality information exists; no much larger clone differs at one position. Since the library was made to target alpha chains, this beta chain is a stray read and its abundance is not meaningful. The sample comes from a study of spatial heterogeneity in lung cancer (dated by TCRdb to between 2018 and 2021). The study in broad terms: Beta-chain transcripts were consistently detected in greater numbers than alpha-chain transcripts, which likely reflected higher beta-chain transcript abundance. In non-small cell lung cancer, the study quantitatively compared TCR alpha and beta repertoires across several tumor regions, matched nontumor lung, and blood. At surgery, hundreds of tumor regions, around 65 matched nontumor lung samples and 56 PBMC samples were TCR-sequenced for both alpha and beta chains. TCR repertoire features were related to nonsynonymous mutation counts determined by whole-exome sequencing of tumor tissue. A strong correlation was found between TCR transcript counts in tumor regions and a T cell transcriptional module score from matched bulk RNA-seq. In the raw uncorrected reads, each unique combination of TCR and UMI appeared more than ten times on average. The full study reports these points: Additional single-cell paired TCR alpha and beta sequencing was considered necessary to confirm, at a functional level, the hypothesis that regional TCRs recognize regional mutations. Counts of ubiquitous and regional expanded TCRs were found to correlate with counts of ubiquitous and regional nonsynonymous mutations, respectively. The number of expanded intratumoral alpha and beta TCRs correlated with the tumor nonsynonymous mutation count. TCR-seq was estimated to cover only roughly 6.8% of tumor T cells for alpha chains and 13% for beta chains.

Taken with the paper, the label for time point translates to: sample taken at primary tumor resection. Samples were obtained from fewer than 80 patients with early-stage, untreated non-small cell lung cancer from the lung TRACERx cohort. Without any cell sorting, TCR sequencing was performed on whole RNA extracted either from tumor and nontumor lung tissue or from cryopreserved PBMC samples. A patient was chosen for TCR sequencing only when enough RNA was available from at least two tumor regions. Before selection, tumor and adjacent nontumor lung specimens were reviewed by a lung pathologist. V and J are truncated by 8 bases and 7 bases respectively, leaving an intervening sequence of 18 bases. The CDR3, cysteine through phenylalanine, is 15 amino acids long. Only the CDR3 DNA is retained, 45 bases long and in frame from the first base. The library was generated by 5' RACE. The instrument was a NextSeq 500. In the TCR library protocol, a unique molecular identifier was attached to each TCR cDNA molecule so that PCR and sequencing errors could be corrected. The authors' analysis ran thus. TCR identification, UMI-based error correction and CDR3 extraction were all carried out with Decombinator tools. Expanded TCRs were defined as those above a frequency of 2 per 1,000, corresponding to the top 1% of the tumor frequency distribution. Expanded tumor TCRs were classed as regional if statistically deemed absent (corrected P<0.05) from at least one tumor region, otherwise ubiquitous. Rényi diversity was computed with the R vegan package after subsampling each repertoire 100 times to 5,000 TCRs. CDR3 similarity networks were built from amino acid triplet string-kernel similarity, connecting CDR3s with pairwise similarity above 0.82. TCRdb trimmed the raw reads at Q25, called clones with MiXCR and kept productive beta chains. Each entry merges the rows of one CDR3 protein and shows their most common DNA and genes. None of the V and J calls come from the authors' own analysis; TCRdb made them. The sample table shows several thousand distinct CDR3 sequences, and around 15% are seen once. Approximately 10% of the sample is held by the ten biggest clonotypes.

This receptor was identified in a female donor with early-stage non-small cell lung cancer. The chain uses TRBV12-3 or TRBV12-4 and TRBJ1-6; confidence is insufficient to name the D gene. The specimen was lung tumor tissue, collected at surgery. The CDR3 protein sequence reads: CASALLVGRNSPLHF. Here is the DNA: TGTGCCAGCGCCCTGTTGGTCGGACGAAATTCACCCCTCCACTTT.